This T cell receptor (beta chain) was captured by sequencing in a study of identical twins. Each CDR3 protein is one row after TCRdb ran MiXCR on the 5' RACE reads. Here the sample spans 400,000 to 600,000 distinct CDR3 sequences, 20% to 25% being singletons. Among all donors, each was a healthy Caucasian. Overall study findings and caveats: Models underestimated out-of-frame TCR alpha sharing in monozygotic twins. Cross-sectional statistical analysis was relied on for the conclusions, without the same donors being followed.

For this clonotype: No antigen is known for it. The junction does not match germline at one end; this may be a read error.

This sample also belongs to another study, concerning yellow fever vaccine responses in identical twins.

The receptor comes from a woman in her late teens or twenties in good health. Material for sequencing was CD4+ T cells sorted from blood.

The CDR3 DNA reads TGCGCCATCAGCAAGGAGGGGCCCACCGGGGAGCTGTTTTTT. Amino acid sequence: CAISKEGPTGELFF. The chain has TRBV5-1 and TRBJ2-2; TRBD2 might be the D (6 bases). CDR1 is SGHRS and CDR2 is YFSETQ in the germline V gene. CDR3 length equals 14 residues.